What follows is one T cell receptor beta chain and its context. Its matching antigen is unknown. This specimen comes from a study of OX40 agonist ivuxolimab in advanced cancers. Overall study context: With ivuxolimab, an agonistic anti-OX40 (CD134) antibody, patients were treated.

Whole-study results and caveats: Partly responding patients at 0.1-3.0 mg/kg showed some of the smallest clonal expansion.

Drawing of blood for sampling happened at baseline, at cycle 4 day 1, and at cycle 7 day 1. Sequencing was performed with immunoSEQ multiplex PCR; in TCRdb, only in-frame clones are kept and a portion is missing. There are 50,000 to 85,000 clones in the sample; roughly 87% occur only once, and around 2% lies in the top ten. Sequencing used CD4+ or CD8+ T cells sorted from blood, obtained in a trial of the OX40 agonist ivuxolimab. The TCR comes from an adult with an advanced solid tumor such as melanoma, head and neck, liver or kidney cancer.

The DNA of the CDR3 is TGCGCCAGCAGCTTGGACTCCCCGGAGTACAATGAGCAGTTCTTC. It specifies CASSLDSPEYNEQFF. V gene TRBV5-1 combines with J gene TRBJ2-1; no clear D. Between the trimmed V and J ends, which lost 0 bases and 4 bases, there was a span of 11 bases. Germline CDR1 SGHRS, CDR2 YFSETQ. The CDR3 loop spans 15 amino acids. The full variable domain, with the rest looked up from reference TRBV5-1 and TRBJ2-1, is KAGVTQTPRYLIKTRGQQVTLSCSPISGHRSVSWYQQTPGQGLQFLFEYFSETQRNKGNFPGRFSGRQFSNSRSEMNVSTLELGDSALYLCASSLDSPEYNEQFFGPGTRLTVL.